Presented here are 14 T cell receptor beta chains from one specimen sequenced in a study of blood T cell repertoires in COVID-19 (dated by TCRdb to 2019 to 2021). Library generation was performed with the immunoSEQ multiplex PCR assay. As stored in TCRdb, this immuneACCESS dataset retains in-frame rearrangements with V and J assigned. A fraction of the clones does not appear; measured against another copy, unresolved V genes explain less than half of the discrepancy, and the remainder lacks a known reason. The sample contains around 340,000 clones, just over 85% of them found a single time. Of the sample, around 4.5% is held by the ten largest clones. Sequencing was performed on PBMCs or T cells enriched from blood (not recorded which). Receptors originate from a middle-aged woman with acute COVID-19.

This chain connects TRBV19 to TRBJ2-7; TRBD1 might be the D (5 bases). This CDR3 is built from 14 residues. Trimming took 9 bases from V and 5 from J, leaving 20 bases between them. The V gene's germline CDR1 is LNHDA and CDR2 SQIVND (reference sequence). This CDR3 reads CASSYRSQIDEQYF. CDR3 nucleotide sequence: TGTGCCAGCTCATACAGGAGCCAAATCGACGAGCAGTACTTC.

The CDR3 sequence: CSDRRGLGYTF. CDR3 sequence (DNA): TGCAGCGACCGCCGGGGGTTGGGCTACACCTTC. The chain has TRBV29-1 and TRBJ1-2, with D maybe TRBD1 (5 bases). CDR1 and CDR2 from the germline V gene are SQVTM and ANQGSEA. This CDR3 contains 11 residues. Trimming left V 7 bases short and J 8 bases short, with 14 bases between. Drawing the rest from reference TRBV29-1 and TRBJ1-2, the complete variable domain is SAVISQKPSRDICQRGTSLTIQCQVDSQVTMMFWYRQQPGQSLTLIATANQGSEATYESGFVIDKFPISRPNLTFSTLTVSNMSPEDSSIYLCSDRRGLGYTFGSGTRLTVV.

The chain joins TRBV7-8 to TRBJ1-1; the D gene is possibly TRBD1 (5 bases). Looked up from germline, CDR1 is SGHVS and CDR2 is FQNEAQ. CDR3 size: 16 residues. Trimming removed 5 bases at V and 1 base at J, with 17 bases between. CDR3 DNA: TGTGCCAGCAGCCCCCGCCGCCAGGGTCGGAACACTGAAGCTTTCTTT. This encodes CASSPRRQGRNTEAFF.

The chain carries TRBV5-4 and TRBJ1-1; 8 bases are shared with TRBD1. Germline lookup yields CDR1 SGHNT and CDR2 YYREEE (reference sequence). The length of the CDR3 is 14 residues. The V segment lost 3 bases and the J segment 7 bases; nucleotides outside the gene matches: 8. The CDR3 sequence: CASSYRTGPNEAFF. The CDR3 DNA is TGTGCCAGCAGCTATAGGACAGGGCCAAATGAAGCTTTCTTT.

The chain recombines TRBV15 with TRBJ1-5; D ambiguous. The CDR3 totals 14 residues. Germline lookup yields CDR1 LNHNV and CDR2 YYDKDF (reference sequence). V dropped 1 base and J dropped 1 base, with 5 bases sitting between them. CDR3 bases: TGTGCCACCAGCAGAGGGCAAAGCAATCAGCCCCAGCATTTT. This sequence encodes CATSRGQSNQPQHF.

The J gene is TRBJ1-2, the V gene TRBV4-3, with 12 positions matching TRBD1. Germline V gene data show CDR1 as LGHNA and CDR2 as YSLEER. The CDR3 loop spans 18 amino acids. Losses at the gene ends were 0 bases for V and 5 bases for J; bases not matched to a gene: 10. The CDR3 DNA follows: TGCGCCAGCAGCCAAGATAGAACGGGGACAGGGGGCTATTATGGCTACACCTTC. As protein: CASSQDRTGTGGYYGYTF.

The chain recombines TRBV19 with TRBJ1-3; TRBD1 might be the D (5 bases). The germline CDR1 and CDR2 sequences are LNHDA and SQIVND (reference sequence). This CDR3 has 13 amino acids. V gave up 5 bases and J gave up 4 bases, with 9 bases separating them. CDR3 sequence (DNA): TGTGCCAGTAGTCAGGGTCGCGGAAACACCATATATTTT. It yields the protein CASSQGRGNTIYF.

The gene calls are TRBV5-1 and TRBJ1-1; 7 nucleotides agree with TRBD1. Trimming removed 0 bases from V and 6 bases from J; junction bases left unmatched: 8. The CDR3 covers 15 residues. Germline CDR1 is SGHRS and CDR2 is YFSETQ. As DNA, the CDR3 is TGCGCCAGCAGCTTGGAAATGACAGGGTTCGCTGAAGCTTTCTTT. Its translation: CASSLEMTGFAEAFF.

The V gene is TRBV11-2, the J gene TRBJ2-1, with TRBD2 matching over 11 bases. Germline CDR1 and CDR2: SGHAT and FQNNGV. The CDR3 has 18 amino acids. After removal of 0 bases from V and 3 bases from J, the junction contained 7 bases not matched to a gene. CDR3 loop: CASSLDRTSGRDYNEQFF. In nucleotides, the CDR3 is TGTGCCAGCAGCTTAGATCGAACTAGCGGGAGAGACTACAATGAGCAGTTCTTC.

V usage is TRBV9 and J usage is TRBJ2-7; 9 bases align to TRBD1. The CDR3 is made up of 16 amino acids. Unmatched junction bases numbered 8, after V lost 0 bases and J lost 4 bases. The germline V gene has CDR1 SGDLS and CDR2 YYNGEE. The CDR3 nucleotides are TGTGCCAGCAGCGTAGCGCCGGGACAGGGACCATACGAGCAGTACTTC. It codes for CASSVAPGQGPYEQYF.

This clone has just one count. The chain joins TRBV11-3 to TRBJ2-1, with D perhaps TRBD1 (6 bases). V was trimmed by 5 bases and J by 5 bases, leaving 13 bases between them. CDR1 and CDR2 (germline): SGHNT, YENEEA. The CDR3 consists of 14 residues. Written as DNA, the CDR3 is TGTGCCAGCAGCCCCCGGGACACTAACAATGAGCAGTTCTTC. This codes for CASSPRDTNNEQFF.

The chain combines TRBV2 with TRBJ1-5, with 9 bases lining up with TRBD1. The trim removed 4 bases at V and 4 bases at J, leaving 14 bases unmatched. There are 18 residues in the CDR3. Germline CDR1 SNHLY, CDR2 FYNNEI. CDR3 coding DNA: TGTGCCAGCAGTGTGGTACGGGACAGGGTGGCGCAAAATCAGCCCCAGCATTTT. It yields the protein CASSVVRDRVAQNQPQHF.

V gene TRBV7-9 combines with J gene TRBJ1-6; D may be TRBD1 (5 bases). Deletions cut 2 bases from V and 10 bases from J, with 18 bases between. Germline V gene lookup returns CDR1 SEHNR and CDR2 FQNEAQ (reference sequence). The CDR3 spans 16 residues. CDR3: CASSLTGPDEVSPLHF. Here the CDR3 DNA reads TGTGCCAGCAGCTTAACAGGCCCGGACGAAGTATCACCCCTCCACTTT.

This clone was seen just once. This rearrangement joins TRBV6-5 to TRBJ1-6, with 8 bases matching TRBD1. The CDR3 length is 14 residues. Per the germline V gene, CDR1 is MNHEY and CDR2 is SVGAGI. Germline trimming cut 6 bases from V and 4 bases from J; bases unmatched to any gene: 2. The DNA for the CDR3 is TGTGCCAGCAGGAACAGGGGGTATAATTCACCCCTCCACTTT. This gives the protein CASRNRGYNSPLHF.